This T cell receptor (beta chain) was recorded in a study of T cell repertoires in cytomegalovirus infection. Overall study: A matching HLA type, together with CMV infection, was signaled by public TCR beta signatures. Study conclusions and caveats: There were HLA-C-restricted CMV-specific TCR beta clonotypes dominating the ex vivo response. CMV carriers with the relevant HLA were identified by cumulative public TCR beta family frequency.

This clonotype was counted ten times or more. What it binds is unknown. From the reads, TCRdb called clonotypes with MiXCR, one entry per CDR3 protein. The data contain about 300,000 distinct CDR3 sequences, 20% to 30% of them seen just once; the ten biggest clones take up around 14%. The CDR3 is 12 amino acids. J lost 3 bases, V lost 5 bases, and 1 base had no gene match. The clonotype originates from a human donor in good health (CMV status not recorded). Some clones in this sample may be carry-over from other donors' samples. The sample taken for sequencing was PBMCs. The V gene is TRBV12-3 or TRBV12-4, the J gene TRBJ2-7; 7 nucleotides line up with TRBD2. The CDR3 region is CASSRDYYEQYF. Written as DNA, the CDR3 is TGTGCCAGCAGTCGGGACTACTACGAGCAGTACTTC.